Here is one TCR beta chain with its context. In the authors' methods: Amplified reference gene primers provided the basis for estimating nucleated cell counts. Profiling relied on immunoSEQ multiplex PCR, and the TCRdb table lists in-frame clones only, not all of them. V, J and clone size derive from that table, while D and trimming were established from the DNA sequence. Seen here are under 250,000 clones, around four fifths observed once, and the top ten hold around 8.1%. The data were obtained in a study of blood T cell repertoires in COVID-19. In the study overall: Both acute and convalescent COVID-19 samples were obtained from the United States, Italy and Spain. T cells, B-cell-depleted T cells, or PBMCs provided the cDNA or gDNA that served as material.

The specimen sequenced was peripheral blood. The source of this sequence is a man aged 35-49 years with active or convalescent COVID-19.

The CDR3 reads CASSSSLTGNTIYF. CDR3 coding DNA: TGTGCCAGCAGTTCAAGCCTTACCGGAAACACCATATATTTT. J is TRBJ1-3 and V is TRBV2; the D is unclear. The CDR3 sequence is 14 residues long. Germline CDR1 reads SNHLY; CDR2 reads FYNNEI. Trimming shortened V by 5 bases and J by 4 bases, and 12 bases separated the two germline ends.